In this sample, the clone carrying this TCR beta chain turned up many times. The antigen remains undetermined. TCRdb used MiXCR to reprocess the 5' RACE reads, holding one entry per CDR3 protein. The table includes some 60,000 distinct CDR3 sequences, 10% to 15% detected once. The sample is drawn from a study of early T cells in non-severe SARS-CoV-2 infection. In the study overall: Investigators sequenced bulk RNA drawn from unsorted whole blood, and chains remained unpaired.

General study findings and limits: VDJdb matching favored anti-spike CD8 responses, missing private and CD4 specificities.

This sequence originates from an adult who was a healthcare worker with PCR-confirmed SARS-CoV-2 infection or an uninfected control (not recorded which). The material sequenced was whole blood.

The CDR3 coding sequence is TGTGCCAGCAGCTTTTCAGGTCTATCTGGGGCCAACGTCCTGACTTTC. This sequence encodes CASSFSGLSGANVLTF. The J gene is TRBJ2-6, the V gene TRBV5-5; D ambiguous. V was trimmed by 2 bases and J by 1 base, leaving 10 bases between them. Germline V gene lookup returns CDR1 SGHKS and CDR2 YYEKEE (reference sequence). The CDR3 sequence is 16 residues long.